This T cell receptor (beta chain) was identified during a study of control samples from healthy donors and cancer patients. Assay used: immunoSEQ multiplex PCR; TCRdb lists only in-frame clones, some missing. Of hundreds of thousands of clones in the sample, 80% to 95% are singletons; the top ten hold around 6.4%. CDR1 is GTSNPN, CDR2 SVGIG, per germline (reference sequence). The CDR3 consists of 16 residues. The J segment lost 5 bases and the V segment lost 3 bases, leaving 15 bases of the junction unmatched. This sequence joins TRBV30 and TRBJ1-2; 7 bases fit TRBD1. The TCR originated in a man aged 35 to 55 with head and neck cancer. Sample: PBMCs. The CDR3 reads CAWSPLNGRGRYGYTF. CDR3 nucleotide sequence: TGTGCCTGGAGCCCCCTGAACGGCAGGGGGAGGTATGGCTACACCTTC.